This TCR beta chain was retrieved from a study of cytomegalovirus exposure and HLA in healthy donors. To note about this clone: The antigen remains unidentified.

Regarding the study as a whole: Diagnosis of cytomegalovirus status made by the classifier reportedly showed high specificity and sensitivity. A likely sequencing artifact accounted for one observed cluster of highly shared sequence variants.

V gave up 1 base and J gave up 2 bases, with 11 bases separating them. CDR3 length: 15 amino acids. Germline CDR1 reads KGHSH; CDR2 reads LQKENI. With 60 Vbeta and 13 Jbeta primers, the PCR was carried out. Per the authors' pipeline: The authors later counted 75 million to 90 million unique TCR beta chains, some 9.9 million of them shared. TCRdb's table, derived via immunoSEQ multiplex PCR, lists solely in-frame clones and lacks some. Clonal size and the V and J genes are those of that table, whereas D and trimming came from the DNA. The listing records about 31,000 clones. The specimen was PBMCs. This chain links TRBV18 with TRBJ1-2; D call uncertain. The clonotype originates from a female donor in good health and CMV-seronegative. CDR3 in amino acids: CASSPQNSHNYGYTF. CDR3 in DNA: TGTGCCAGCTCACCACAGAACAGTCACAACTATGGCTACACCTTC.